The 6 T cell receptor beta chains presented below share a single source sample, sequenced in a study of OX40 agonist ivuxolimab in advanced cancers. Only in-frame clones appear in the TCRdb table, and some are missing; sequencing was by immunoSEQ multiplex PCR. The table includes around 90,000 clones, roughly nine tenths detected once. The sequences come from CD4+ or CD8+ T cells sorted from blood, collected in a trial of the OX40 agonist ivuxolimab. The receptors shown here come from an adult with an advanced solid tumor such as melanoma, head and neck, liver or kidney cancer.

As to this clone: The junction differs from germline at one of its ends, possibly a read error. The CDR3 region is CTSSESVTLTGELFF. CDR3 sequence (DNA): TGTACCAGCAGTGAATCGGTGACCCTCACCGGGGAGCTGTTTTTT. J is TRBJ2-2 and V is TRBV6-1; D unresolved. The CDR3 has 15 amino acids. CDR1 and CDR2 (germline): MNHNS, SASEGT.

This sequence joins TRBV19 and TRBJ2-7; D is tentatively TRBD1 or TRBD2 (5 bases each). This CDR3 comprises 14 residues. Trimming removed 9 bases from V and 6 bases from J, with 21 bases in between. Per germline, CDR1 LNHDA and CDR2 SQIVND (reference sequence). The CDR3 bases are TGTGCCAGCGCGGCTCGGGGCCGACTCGCCGAGCAGTACTTC. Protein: CASAARGRLAEQYF.

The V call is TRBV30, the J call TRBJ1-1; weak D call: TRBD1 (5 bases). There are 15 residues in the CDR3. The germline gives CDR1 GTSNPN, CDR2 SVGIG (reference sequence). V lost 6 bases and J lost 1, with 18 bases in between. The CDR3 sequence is CACRQGRNSNTEAFF. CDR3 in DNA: TGTGCCTGCAGGCAGGGCCGAAACTCGAACACTGAAGCTTTCTTT.

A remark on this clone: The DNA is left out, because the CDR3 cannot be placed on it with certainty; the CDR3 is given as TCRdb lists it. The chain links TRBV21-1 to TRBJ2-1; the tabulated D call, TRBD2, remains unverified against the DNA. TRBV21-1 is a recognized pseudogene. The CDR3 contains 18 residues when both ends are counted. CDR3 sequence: CASSKWGLGTSGSNEQFF.

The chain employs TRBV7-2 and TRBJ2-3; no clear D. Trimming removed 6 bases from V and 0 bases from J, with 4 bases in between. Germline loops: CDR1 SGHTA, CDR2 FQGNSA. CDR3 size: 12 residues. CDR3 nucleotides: TGTGCCAGCAGAGTAAGCACAGATACGCAGTATTTT. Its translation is CASRVSTDTQYF.

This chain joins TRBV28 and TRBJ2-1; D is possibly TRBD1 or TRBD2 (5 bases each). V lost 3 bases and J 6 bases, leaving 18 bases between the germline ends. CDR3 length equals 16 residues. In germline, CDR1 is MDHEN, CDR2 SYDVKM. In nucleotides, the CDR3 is TGTGCCAGCAGTTTGATCTACTCCCTGGGGGTCAATGAGCAGTTCTTC. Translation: CASSLIYSLGVNEQFF.